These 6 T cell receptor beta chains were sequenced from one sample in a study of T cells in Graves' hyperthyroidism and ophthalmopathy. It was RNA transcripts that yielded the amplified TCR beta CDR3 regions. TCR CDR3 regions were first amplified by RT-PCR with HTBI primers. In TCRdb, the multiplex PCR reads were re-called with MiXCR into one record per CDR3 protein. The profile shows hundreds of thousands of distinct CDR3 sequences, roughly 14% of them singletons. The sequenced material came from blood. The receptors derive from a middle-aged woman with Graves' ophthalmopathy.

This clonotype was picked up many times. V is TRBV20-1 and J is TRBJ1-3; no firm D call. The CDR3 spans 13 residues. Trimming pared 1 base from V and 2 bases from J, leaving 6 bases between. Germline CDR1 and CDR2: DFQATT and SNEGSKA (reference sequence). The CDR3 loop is CSARGPTGNTIYF. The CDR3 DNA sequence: TGCAGTGCTAGAGGCCCTACTGGAAACACCATATATTTT.

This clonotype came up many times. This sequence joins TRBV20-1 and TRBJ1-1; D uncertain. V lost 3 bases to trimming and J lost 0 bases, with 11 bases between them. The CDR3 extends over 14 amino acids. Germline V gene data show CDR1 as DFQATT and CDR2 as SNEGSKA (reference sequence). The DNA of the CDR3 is TGCAGTGCTAGCCCGACGGGAATGAACACTGAAGCTTTCTTT. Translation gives CSASPTGMNTEAFF.

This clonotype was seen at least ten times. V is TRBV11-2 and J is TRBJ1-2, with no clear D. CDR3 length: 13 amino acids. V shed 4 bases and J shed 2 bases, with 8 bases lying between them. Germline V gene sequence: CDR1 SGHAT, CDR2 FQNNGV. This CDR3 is CASSSRRNYGYTF. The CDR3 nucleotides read TGTGCCAGCAGCTCCCGACGGAACTATGGCTACACCTTC. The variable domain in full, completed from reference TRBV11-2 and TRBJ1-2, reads EAGVAQSPRYKIIEKRQSVAFWCNPISGHATLYWYQQILGQGPKLLIQFQNNGVVDDSQLPKDRFSAERLKGVDSTLKIQPAKLEDSAVYLCASSSRRNYGYTFGSGTRLTVV.

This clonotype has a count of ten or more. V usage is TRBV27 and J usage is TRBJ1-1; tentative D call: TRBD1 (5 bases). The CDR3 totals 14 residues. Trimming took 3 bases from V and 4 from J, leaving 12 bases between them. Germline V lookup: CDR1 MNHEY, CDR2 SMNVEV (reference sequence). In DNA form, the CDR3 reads TGTGCCAGCAGTTTTGCAAGGGGTACCACTGAAGCTTTCTTT. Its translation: CASSFARGTTEAFF.

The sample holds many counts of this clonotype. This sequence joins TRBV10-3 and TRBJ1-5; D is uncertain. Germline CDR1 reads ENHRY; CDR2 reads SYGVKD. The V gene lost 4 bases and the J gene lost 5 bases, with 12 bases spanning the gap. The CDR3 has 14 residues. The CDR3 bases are TGTGCCATCAGTGCTAGGGATTCGGATCAGCCCCAGCATTTT. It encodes CAISARDSDQPQHF.

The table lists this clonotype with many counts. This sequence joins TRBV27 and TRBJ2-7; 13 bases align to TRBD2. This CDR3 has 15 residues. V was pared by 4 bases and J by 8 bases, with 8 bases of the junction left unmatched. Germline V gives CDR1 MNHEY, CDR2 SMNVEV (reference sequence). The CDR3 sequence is CASSSGTSGMGQQYF. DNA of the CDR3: TGTGCCAGCAGTTCCGGGACTAGCGGGATGGGGCAGCAGTACTTC.